This TCR beta chain was sequenced during a study of blood T cells in healthy people across ages (dated by TCRdb to the mid-2010s). A note on the overall study: Template switching captured roughly one uniquely barcoded TCR beta cDNA molecule per two T cells in model experiments. To track age-related changes in TCR beta repertoire diversity, the study relied on deep sequencing normalized with unique cDNA molecular identifiers. The donors were split into four age groups: young (average roughly 15 years), middle-aged (39), aged (about 62) and long-lived (about 82). To avoid experimental bias, donors of different ages were distributed randomly across sequencing lanes. For two donors (one aged 18 to 29 and one aged 80 or older), the study analyzed two additional independent replicas of 1 million unique cDNA reads from the same blood draw.

Donors were 30 to 45 systemically healthy Caucasian individuals from Russia aged roughly 6 to 100 years. Each donor gave ten milliliters of peripheral blood, collected into EDTA-treated Vacutainer tubes. Ficoll-Paque density-gradient centrifugation was used to isolate PBMCs, with at least 6.5 million obtained per sample. Total RNA was extracted from PBMCs with Trizol reagent, with at least 6 micrograms obtained per sample. For every donor, flow cytometry on a PBMC aliquot measured the percentage of naive CD45RAhigh/CD27high T cells. The full study reports these points: As age increased, observed TCR beta diversity per million T cells dropped in a roughly linear way, and a significant reduction was already evident by age around 41. Because profiling used bulk unsorted PBMCs, naive and antigen-experienced compartments could not be compared conclusively. Compared with the aged group, more naive CD4+ T cells, fewer expanded clones and increased TCR diversity were shown by the long-lived group, suggesting age selection. Because the CMV infection status of the donors was unknown, age-related changes in expanded clonotypes may potentially have been confounded. Observed TCR beta diversity correlated strongly with the percentage of naive T cells measured by flow cytometry. Estimates of total diversity based on one million sequenced T cells were considered lower bounds and underestimates.

This clonotype was observed a few times. There is no known antigen for this receptor. Per-base quality was not reported, and no clone a single base away is much larger than it. The CDR3 goes from the cysteine to the phenylalanine over 14 residues. Only the CDR3 portion is preserved as DNA: 42 bases, with reading frame beginning at the first base. V is pared back by 7 bases and J by 0 bases, with 13 bases lying between the germline termini. The germline V gene gives CDR1 as MNHEY and CDR2 as SVGEGT. To prepare the library, 5' RACE was applied. Sequenced using an Illumina HiSeq 2500. A second roughly 7 to 12 cycle PCR used a sample-barcoded 5' primer and a J-beta primer mix. A template-switch 5' adaptor carrying 12 random nucleotides introduced a unique molecular identifier onto each TCR beta cDNA molecule. Each sample yielded at least 2.5 million CDR3-containing paired-end reads. The Mint cDNA synthesis kit, primed by a TRBC-specific oligonucleotide, was used to synthesize first-strand cDNA from all RNA. Following uracil-DNA glycosylase treatment, all cDNA underwent a first 18-cycle PCR with the universal primers M1SS and BC2_uni_R. On the authors' methods: Normalization of each sample was performed by random selection of 1 million high-quality reads, each carrying a distinct molecular identifier. Instead of being binned into consensus sequences, reads that shared molecular identifiers were thrown out. CDR3 identification, clonotype clustering and error correction used MiTCR with a Q25 quality threshold and the strictest error-elimination algorithm. A nonparametric unseen species model with Euler transformation was used to estimate lower-bound total TCR beta diversity. TCRdb passed the public sequencing reads through fastp at Q25 and MiXCR, retaining productive beta sequences. When rows share a CDR3 protein, they turn into one entry using the most common DNA and genes. The V and J calls follow TCRdb's processing rather than the paper's. Recorded for this sample are 1.5 million to 2 million distinct CDR3 sequences; approximately 28% of them occurred a single time. The ten largest clones take up 7.7% of the sample.

The specimen sequenced was blood. This clonotype was sampled from a woman between 25 and 40 years old in good health. In this chain, TRBV6-2 or TRBV6-3 is recombined with TRBJ2-7, with the D gene uncertain. The DNA is as follows: TGTGCCAGCAAATGGGAACAGCCCTCCTACGAGCAGTACTTC. This sequence encodes CASKWEQPSYEQYF.